One sample yielded the 18 T cell receptor beta chains listed below, sequenced in a study of cytomegalovirus exposure and HLA in healthy donors. The PCR had 60 Vbeta and 13 Jbeta primers. The assay was immunoSEQ multiplex PCR, and TCRdb's table has in-frame clones only and misses some. The sample holds 150,000 to 200,000 clones, roughly 79% seen once. The sample comprised PBMCs. The receptors derive from a woman under 30 in good health and CMV-seropositive.

This chain links TRBV14 with TRBJ2-5; TRBD1 agrees at 7 bases. The CDR3 spans 17 residues. The V gene end was trimmed by 1 base and the J gene end by 2 bases; junction bases not matched to a gene: 10. Looked up from germline, CDR1 is SGHDN and CDR2 is FVKESK. CDR3 sequence (DNA): TGTGCCAGCAGCCAAGCCTTAACAGGGGCCCGGCAAGAGACCCAGTACTTC. Translating gives CASSQALTGARQETQYF.

In its sample, this clone was seen once. The CDR3 loop reads CASSGTESGNTIYF. Here the CDR3 DNA reads TGCGCCAGCAGTGGGACAGAGTCTGGAAACACCATATATTTT. The chain is built from TRBV10-1 and TRBJ1-3, with D perhaps TRBD1 (6 bases). The length of the CDR3 is 14 residues. Trimming left V 4 bases short and J 1 base short, with 8 bases between. Germline V gene lookup returns CDR1 WNHNN and CDR2 SYGVQD (reference sequence).

The chain is built from TRBV7-8 and TRBJ2-3, with a weak D call TRBD2 (6 bases). The CDR3 sequence is 18 residues long. CDR1 SGHVS and CDR2 FQNEAQ come from the germline V gene. Trimming shortened V by 1 base and J by 2 bases, and 19 bases separated the two germline ends. CDR3 in amino acids: CASSLGATRFPNTDTQYF. DNA for the CDR3: TGTGCCAGCAGCTTAGGTGCGACTAGATTCCCGAACACAGATACGCAGTATTTT.

This chain links TRBV19 with TRBJ2-7; 8 nucleotides agree with TRBD1. Per the germline V gene, CDR1 is LNHDA and CDR2 is SQIVND (reference sequence). Unmatched junction bases numbered 8, after V lost 9 bases and J lost 4 bases. The length of the CDR3 is 13 residues. The CDR3 loop is CASQTGAGYEQYF. In DNA, the CDR3 is TGTGCCAGCCAGACAGGGGCGGGGTACGAGCAGTACTTC.

The gene calls are TRBV5-8 and TRBJ1-4; 8 positions agree with TRBD1. Germline V gene sequence: CDR1 SGHTS, CDR2 YDEGEE. CDR3 length equals 16 residues. V lost 3 bases, J lost 9 bases, and 13 bases stayed unmatched. DNA for the CDR3: TGTGCCAGCAGCTCGGAGGACAGGGCTCGGGGGAAAAAACTGTTTTTT. Protein sequence: CASSSEDRARGKKLFF.

CDR3 bases: TGTGCCATCAGTGTTTTGGACAGGGACCACACTGAAGCTTTCTTT. Its translation is CAISVLDRDHTEAFF. V is TRBV10-3 and J is TRBJ1-1; 8 nucleotides align to TRBD1. The CDR3 loop spans 15 amino acids. The J segment lost 3 bases and the V segment lost 4 bases, leaving 7 bases of the junction unmatched. The V gene's germline CDR1 is ENHRY and CDR2 SYGVKD.

The CDR3 loop reads CASSGQGLTGELFF. In DNA, the CDR3 is TGTGCCAGCAGCGGACAGGGGTTGACCGGGGAGCTGTTTTTT. V and J are TRBV5-8 and TRBJ2-2, with TRBD1 matching over 9 bases. The CDR3 is made up of 14 amino acids. The germline V gene has CDR1 SGHTS and CDR2 YDEGEE. Unmatched junction bases numbered 3, after V lost 4 bases and J lost 5 bases.

CDR3 amino acids: CASSQVHLQGAKNIQYF. CDR3 nucleotides: TGCGCCAGCAGCCAAGTCCACTTACAGGGAGCCAAAAACATTCAGTACTTC. The gene calls are TRBV4-1 and TRBJ2-4; TRBD1 is a possible D gene (6 bases). The ends were cut back, 1 base at V and 0 bases at J, with 13 bases in the middle. The CDR3 spans 17 residues. Per germline, CDR1 MGHRA and CDR2 YSYEKL.

The rearrangement joins TRBV11-3 to TRBJ2-1, with 9 bases fitting TRBD2. The V gene end was trimmed by 5 bases and the J gene end by 10 bases; junction bases not matched to a gene: 15. The CDR3 sequence is 16 residues long. The germline gives CDR1 SGHNT, CDR2 YENEEA. Written as DNA, the CDR3 is TGTGCCAGCAGCACAACCGGGACTAGCTTTCTCGCCGAGCAGTTCTTC. Encoded protein: CASSTTGTSFLAEQFF.

For this clone: Other DNA sequences in this specimen translate into the identical CDR3. The V call is TRBV4-2, the J call TRBJ2-3; tentative D call: TRBD1 (6 bases). The V and J ends lost 3 bases and 0 bases respectively, with 13 bases between them. CDR3 length: 16 residues. Germline V gives CDR1 LGHNA, CDR2 YNFKEQ. In DNA form, the CDR3 reads TGTGCCAGCAGCCACGAACTGCAGGGGAGCACAGATACGCAGTATTTT. The encoded protein is CASSHELQGSTDTQYF.

The chain employs TRBV6-6 and TRBJ2-5; D possibly corresponds to TRBD2 (5 bases). Trimming removed 4 bases from V and 5 bases from J, with 17 bases in between. The CDR3 sequence is 15 residues long. Germline loops: CDR1 MNHNY, CDR2 SVGAGI (reference sequence). CDR3 amino acids: CASSFPSGPRETQYF. CDR3 DNA: TGTGCCAGCAGTTTCCCGAGCGGTCCTAGGGAGACCCAGTACTTC.

The chain combines TRBV2 with TRBJ1-3; TRBD1 is a possible D gene (5 bases). This CDR3 comprises 16 residues. Germline V CDR1 and CDR2: SNHLY, FYNNEI. V was cut by 7 bases and J by 3 bases, with 19 bases left in between. The CDR3 DNA reads as TGTGCCAGCACTGGTACCCGGACACGCATTGGAAACACCATATATTTT. Translating gives CASTGTRTRIGNTIYF.

The chain couples TRBV4-3 to TRBJ2-5; TRBD2 aligns across 10 bases. The CDR3 sequence is 19 residues long. Germline V gives CDR1 LGHNA, CDR2 YSLEER. V lost 0 bases and J lost 4; bases outside the gene matches: 14. CDR3 protein: CASSQEVWRVTSGVETQYF. CDR3 nucleotide sequence: TGCGCCAGCAGCCAAGAGGTCTGGAGGGTCACTAGCGGGGTAGAGACCCAGTACTTC.

This rearrangement joins TRBV27 to TRBJ2-7; D gene uncertain. The CDR3 totals 13 residues. CDR1 MNHEY and CDR2 SMNVEV come from the germline V gene (reference sequence). The germline V and J ends were trimmed by 6 bases and 3 bases, with 12 bases remaining between them. The CDR3 DNA reads TGTGCCAGCAGATTCCACAACAACTACGAGCAGTACTTC. It codes for CASRFHNNYEQYF.

This clone was seen more than once but under ten times. The rearrangement uses TRBV19 and TRBJ2-5, with a tentative D call TRBD1 (6 bases). The CDR3 is made up of 14 amino acids. CDR1 and CDR2 from the germline V gene are LNHDA and SQIVND (reference sequence). Trimming cost V 7 bases and J 1 base, with 13 bases left between them. The DNA of the CDR3 is TGTGCCAGTAAGAACAGGGTGCTCCAAGAGACCCAGTACTTC. Translated, it gives CASKNRVLQETQYF.

The rearrangement uses TRBV10-3 and TRBJ1-2, with D perhaps matching TRBD1 (5 bases). This CDR3 comprises 15 residues. The germline V gene has CDR1 ENHRY and CDR2 SYGVKD. Trimming shortened V by 2 bases and J by 6 bases, and 16 bases separated the two germline ends. The DNA of the CDR3 is TGTGCCATCAGTGAGCAGGGAGGGCGAGAGAATGGCTACACCTTC. This encodes CAISEQGGRENGYTF.

This clone was counted a single time. The chain combines TRBV14 with TRBJ1-1; no clear D. Germline V gives CDR1 SGHDN, CDR2 FVKESK. The V end lost 0 bases, the J end lost 0 bases, and 11 bases lay between the germline ends. The CDR3 runs 16 residues. The CDR3 reads CASSQDRMRLNTEAFF. The CDR3 DNA follows: TGTGCCAGCAGCCAAGACCGGATGCGGCTGAACACTGAAGCTTTCTTT.

V is TRBV7-9 and J is TRBJ1-1; D perhaps matches TRBD1 (6 bases). The CDR3 spans 14 residues. Trimming removed 2 bases at V and 1 base at J, with 8 bases between. Per the germline V gene, CDR1 is SEHNR and CDR2 is FQNEAQ (reference sequence). The CDR3 spells CASSLRQENTEAFF. The CDR3, as DNA: TGTGCCAGCAGCTTACGACAGGAGAACACTGAAGCTTTCTTT.